Each of the 8 T cell receptor beta chains below was sequenced from the same sample in a study of cytomegalovirus exposure and HLA in healthy donors. Vbeta (60) and Jbeta (13) primers were used in the PCR. The method was immunoSEQ multiplex PCR; TCRdb's version includes in-frame clones alone and lacks a portion of them. Among 150,000 to 200,000 clones listed, around 62% were seen once. The source material was PBMCs. All receptors derive from a man aged 35 to 55 in good health and CMV-seronegative.

CDR3 protein: CSAEGTDTQYF. DNA for the CDR3: TGCAGTGCAGAGGGCACAGATACGCAGTATTTT. The V call is TRBV20-1, the J call TRBJ2-3, with D unresolved. The V gene's germline CDR1 is DFQATT and CDR2 SNEGSKA (reference sequence). The V end was cut by 6 bases, the J end by 1 base, with 5 bases between. The CDR3 covers 11 residues.

This clone has just a few counts. The gene calls are TRBV7-6 and TRBJ2-2; D is perhaps TRBD2 (6 bases). The V and J ends lost 1 base and 5 bases respectively, with 11 bases between them. The CDR3 is made up of 15 amino acids. Germline V gives CDR1 SGHVS, CDR2 FNYEAQ. The CDR3, as DNA: TGTGCCAGCAGCTTAGACTTGGGGGGAACCGGGGAGCTGTTTTTT. The encoded protein is CASSLDLGGTGELFF. Full variable domain (remainder filled in from reference TRBV7-6 and TRBJ2-2): GAGVSQSPRYKVTKRGQDVALRCDPISGHVSLYWYRQALGQGPEFLTYFNYEAQQDKSGLPNDRFSAERPEGSISTLTIQRTEQRDSAMYRCASSLDLGGTGELFFGEGSRLTVL.

V usage is TRBV5-4 and J usage is TRBJ1-2; 7 bases map to TRBD1. The CDR3 sequence is 15 residues long. Germline trimming cut 5 bases from V and 5 bases from J; bases unmatched to any gene: 12. Germline CDR1 and CDR2: SGHNT and YYREEE (reference sequence). CDR3 loop: CASREPGQTSYGYTF. The CDR3 DNA sequence: TGTGCCAGCAGAGAACCGGGACAGACTTCATATGGCTACACCTTC.

This clone was observed a few times. This rearrangement joins TRBV19 to TRBJ2-5; 9 bases map to TRBD1. The ends lost 5 bases at V and 0 bases at J; junction bases unmatched: 1. The CDR3 runs to 14 residues. The germline V gene has CDR1 LNHDA and CDR2 SQIVND (reference sequence). The CDR3 loop is CASSRDRDQETQYF. Written as DNA, the CDR3 is TGTGCCAGTAGTCGGGACAGGGACCAAGAGACCCAGTACTTC.

The rearrangement joins TRBV5-8 to TRBJ2-3; 14 bases agree with TRBD2. The length of the CDR3 is 17 residues. Trimming removed 3 bases from V and 0 bases from J; junction bases left unmatched: 3. CDR1 is SGHTS, CDR2 YDEGEE, per germline. CDR3 sequence reads: CASSSGTSGSSTDTQYF. CDR3 DNA sequence: TGTGCCAGCAGCTCCGGGACTAGCGGGAGTAGCACAGATACGCAGTATTTT.

For this clone: Germline is not matched at one junction end, which may reflect a read error. J is TRBJ2-1 and V is TRBV19; 7 nucleotides agree with TRBD2. Germline V CDR1 and CDR2: LNHDA, SQIVND (reference sequence). The CDR3 has 14 amino acids. CDR3 region: CAGSITGGFNEQFF. DNA for the CDR3: TGTGCCGGTAGTATTACGGGAGGTTTCAATGAGCAGTTCTTC.

The chain recombines TRBV5-1 with TRBJ1-2; D call uncertain. Germline CDR1 reads SGHRS; CDR2 reads YFSETQ. V was cut by 4 bases and J by 7 bases, with 11 bases left in between. The CDR3 runs to 12 residues. CDR3 in amino acids: CASSLSPPGYTF. CDR3 nucleotides: TGCGCCAGCAGCCTAAGTCCGCCTGGCTACACCTTC.

The V call is TRBV7-2, the J call TRBJ2-7; 7 bases are shared with TRBD1. The CDR3 is 16 amino acids. Unmatched junction bases numbered 11, after V lost 6 bases and J lost 0 bases. CDR1 and CDR2 (germline): SGHTA, FQGNSA. The CDR3 is CASSLTGPQSSYEQYF. The CDR3 coding sequence is TGTGCCAGCAGTCTGACAGGGCCCCAAAGCTCCTACGAGCAGTACTTC.